Below, 23 T cell receptor beta chains from the same sample are listed, as sequenced in a study of CD8 T cells in ankylosing spondylitis. MiXCR, applied by TCRdb to the 5' RACE reads, yields one record per CDR3 protein. The data show around 120,000 distinct CDR3 sequences, with about 24% seen just once and roughly an eighth held by the top ten. Source material: synovial fluid, either unsorted or a sorted T cell fraction (not recorded which). The receptor set was obtained from a male donor with ankylosing spondylitis.

The genes are TRBV11-2 and TRBJ2-5; TRBD2 agrees at 12 bases. Trimming cost V 4 bases and J 5 bases; bases outside gene matches: 8. The germline CDR1 and CDR2 sequences are SGHAT and FQNNGV. The length of the CDR3 is 16 residues. The CDR3 nucleotides read TGTGCCAGCAGCTCCAGACTAGCGGGAGTCGGGGAGACCCAGTACTTC. It translates to CASSSRLAGVGETQYF. Looking up the rest from reference TRBV11-2 and TRBJ2-5 gives the full variable domain: EAGVAQSPRYKIIEKRQSVAFWCNPISGHATLYWYQQILGQGPKLLIQFQNNGVVDDSQLPKDRFSAERLKGVDSTLKIQPAKLEDSAVYLCASSSRLAGVGETQYFGPGTRLLVL.

The chain couples TRBV12-3 or TRBV12-4 to TRBJ1-1, with no clear D. V dropped 2 bases and J dropped 1 base, with 11 bases sitting between them. CDR3 length: 15 residues. CDR3 sequence (DNA): TGTGCCAGCAGTTTAAATGTGCTCACGAACACTGAAGCTTTCTTT. Amino acids: CASSLNVLTNTEAFF.

This chain links TRBV19 with TRBJ2-7; 7 bases are a match to TRBD1. The germline CDR1 and CDR2 sequences are LNHDA and SQIVND (reference sequence). This CDR3 has 14 residues. V was clipped by 4 bases and J by 0 bases; unmatched bases: 3. CDR3 residues: CASSTGTASYEQYF. The CDR3, as DNA: TGTGCCAGTAGTACCGGGACAGCCTCCTACGAGCAGTACTTC.

The chain links TRBV27 to TRBJ2-7; D is perhaps TRBD2 (5 bases). The CDR3 runs 15 residues. Trimming cost V 3 bases and J 5 bases, with 17 bases left between them. The V gene's germline CDR1 is MNHEY and CDR2 SMNVEV (reference sequence). This chain's CDR3 is CASSLRARAFHEQYV. The CDR3 nucleotides are TGTGCCAGCAGTTTGAGGGCACGAGCCTTCCACGAGCAGTACGTC.

A remark on this clonotype: The junction does not match germline at one end; this may be a read error. The chain's CDR3 is CASSLVGSHLHF. The CDR3, as DNA: TGCGCCAGCAGCTTGGTGGGTTCACACCTCCACTTT. The V gene is TRBV5-1, the J gene TRBJ1-6, with D unclear. CDR3 size: 12 residues. Germline V gene lookup returns CDR1 SGHRS and CDR2 YFSETQ.

This chain connects TRBV25-1 to TRBJ2-3; no clear D. Looked up from germline, CDR1 is MGHDK and CDR2 is SYGVNS. The V end was cut by 11 bases, the J end by 1 base, with 13 bases between. CDR3 length equals 13 residues. The CDR3 region is CAVSGEGTDTQYF. CDR3 in DNA: TGTGCCGTCTCAGGAGAGGGCACAGATACGCAGTATTTT.

The sample holds one count of this clonotype. The V call is TRBV12-3 or TRBV12-4, the J call TRBJ2-1; 9 bases are shared with TRBD2. The CDR3 loop spans 15 amino acids. Trimming cost V 2 bases and J 7 bases; bases outside gene matches: 6. CDR3 region: CASSLRREGRNEQFF. The CDR3 DNA is TGTGCCAGCAGTTTAAGGCGGGAGGGCCGTAATGAGCAGTTCTTC.

This clonotype was counted a few times. V is TRBV28 and J is TRBJ1-3; TRBD1 aligns across 9 bases. The CDR3 is made up of 16 amino acids. Germline V gene lookup returns CDR1 MDHEN and CDR2 SYDVKM. Trimming cost V 6 bases and J 2 bases; bases outside gene matches: 8. CDR3 residues: CASRAITGGAGNTIYF. The CDR3 DNA sequence: TGTGCCAGCAGGGCCATCACAGGGGGCGCTGGAAACACCATATATTTT.

This clonotype was seen only a few times. The chain carries TRBV10-3 and TRBJ2-7, with 12 bases fitting TRBD1. This CDR3 has 18 amino acids. Germline CDR1 and CDR2: ENHRY and SYGVKD. Trimming at V came to 8 bases and at J to 6 bases, leaving 20 bases not matched to a gene. Here the CDR3 reads CAIPTRDRGLLSYSEQYV. CDR3 sequence (DNA): TGTGCCATCCCGACGAGGGACAGGGGGCTCTTATCTTATTCCGAGCAGTACGTC.

The chain links TRBV3-1 to TRBJ2-1; D may match TRBD1 or TRBD2 (5 bases each). Germline V gives CDR1 LGHDT, CDR2 YNNKEL (reference sequence). The CDR3 loop spans 14 amino acids. Trimming pared 4 bases from V and 5 bases from J, leaving 12 bases between. The CDR3 DNA reads as TGTGCCAGCAGCCCCGAGGGGCCGGACAATGAGCAGTTCTTC. Translated: CASSPEGPDNEQFF.

This clonotype was seen repeatedly, ten times or more. The chain is built from TRBV7-2 and TRBJ2-5, with unresolved D. Germline V gene data show CDR1 as SGHTA and CDR2 as FQGNSA. With 1 base removed from V and 4 bases from J, the gap between germline ends came to 13 bases. This CDR3 spans 15 amino acids. The CDR3 nucleotides are TGTGCCAGCAGCTTAGTTGGCCTTATGGGAGAGACCCAGTACTTC. Translation gives CASSLVGLMGETQYF.

The chain employs TRBV3-1 and TRBJ2-7, with 10 positions matching TRBD1. Losses at the gene ends were 6 bases for V and 6 bases for J; bases not matched to a gene: 8. CDR3 length: 14 residues. Germline V gene sequence: CDR1 LGHDT, CDR2 YNNKEL (reference sequence). Here the CDR3 reads CASSPGTGAREQYF. The CDR3 DNA reads as TGTGCCAGCAGTCCCGGGACAGGGGCGCGCGAGCAGTACTTC.

The rearrangement joins TRBV20-1 to TRBJ2-4; unclear D gene. The CDR3 totals 12 residues. Germline V lookup: CDR1 DFQATT, CDR2 SNEGSKA (reference sequence). The V and J ends lost 1 base and 9 bases respectively, with 10 bases between them. CDR3 sequence (DNA): TGCAGTGCTAGAGGCCAATCAAGCATTCAGTACTTC. Protein: CSARGQSSIQYF.

By share of the sample, this clonotype is medium-sized (0.01 to 0.1%). The chain is built from TRBV6-1 and TRBJ2-2, with D possibly TRBD1 on 6 matching bases. V was clipped by 5 bases and J by 0 bases, with 7 bases between them. This CDR3 spans 14 amino acids. Germline-derived CDR1 and CDR2 are MNHNS and SASEGT. The CDR3 nucleotides are TGTGCCAGCAGTCGGACAGCGAACACCGGGGAGCTGTTTTTT. It specifies CASSRTANTGELFF.

This clonotype was detected ten times or more. V is TRBV10-3 and J is TRBJ2-5, with 9 bases fitting TRBD2. Germline V gene data show CDR1 as ENHRY and CDR2 as SYGVKD. CDR3 length: 14 residues. The J segment lost 4 bases and the V segment lost 6 bases, leaving 6 bases of the junction unmatched. CDR3 sequence (DNA): TGTGCCATCAGGACCGGGACTAGCACAGAGACCCAGTACTTC. Its translation: CAIRTGTSTETQYF.

This clonotype was recorded many times. J is TRBJ1-1 and V is TRBV12-5, with D uncertain. V lost 3 bases and J 10 bases, leaving 15 bases between the germline ends. CDR3 length equals 13 residues. Germline lookup yields CDR1 LGHNT and CDR2 FRNRAP. CDR3 in DNA: TGTGCTAGTGGTTTCGGGCCCGGTCGCGGAGCTTTCTTT. Amino acids: CASGFGPGRGAFF.

CDR3 in amino acids: CASSLMGGTNEKLFF. The CDR3 nucleotides are TGTGCCAGCAGCTTAATGGGGGGGACTAATGAAAAACTGTTTTTT. This chain joins TRBV7-2 and TRBJ1-4, with TRBD1 as a possible D gene (5 bases). CDR1 and CDR2 from the germline V gene are SGHTA and FQGNSA. V was pared by 2 bases and J by 2 bases, with 9 bases between. The CDR3 totals 15 residues.

V and J are TRBV15 and TRBJ2-1; 11 bases are shared with TRBD2. There are 15 residues in the CDR3. Germline CDR1 reads LNHNV; CDR2 reads YYDKDF (reference sequence). Losses at the gene ends were 5 bases for V and 3 bases for J; bases not matched to a gene: 3. Here the CDR3 DNA reads TGTGCCACCAGCGGGGGGACTAGCGGCTACAATGAGCAGTTCTTC. Its translation is CATSGGTSGYNEQFF. The full variable domain, with the rest looked up from reference TRBV15 and TRBJ2-1, is DAMVIQNPRYQVTQFGKPVTLSCSQTLNHNVMYWYQQKSSQAPKLLFHYYDKDFNNEADTPDNFQSRRPNTSFCFLDIRSPGLGDTAMYLCATSGGTSGYNEQFFGPGTRLTVL.

This clonotype has a count of ten or more. V and J are TRBV24-1 and TRBJ2-5, with D possibly being TRBD1 (5 bases). Germline lookup yields CDR1 KGHDR and CDR2 SFDVKD. This CDR3 spans 16 amino acids. Trimming shortened V by 2 bases and J by 5 bases, and 17 bases separated the two germline ends. This chain's CDR3 is CATSDSRTYRRETQYF. DNA for the CDR3: TGTGCCACCAGTGATTCCCGGACATACCGTCGGGAGACCCAGTACTTC.

This clonotype was detected only a few times. The V call is TRBV3-1, the J call TRBJ2-5; no clear D. Trimming shortened V by 0 bases and J by 2 bases, and 10 bases separated the two germline ends. Germline lookup yields CDR1 LGHDT and CDR2 YNNKEL (reference sequence). The CDR3 is made up of 15 amino acids. The CDR3 sequence: CASSQDMFEQETQYF. CDR3 bases: TGTGCCAGCAGCCAAGATATGTTCGAGCAAGAGACCCAGTACTTC.

This clonotype occurred a few times. The chain joins TRBV20-1 to TRBJ1-6; D may be TRBD1 (6 bases). This CDR3 contains 16 residues. V was shortened by 3 bases and J by 5 bases, with 17 bases between the two germline ends. In germline, CDR1 is DFQATT, CDR2 SNEGSKA (reference sequence). The CDR3 bases are TGCAGTGCTAGCGGACCCGGACAGATCGATAATTCACCCCTCCACTTT. Translated, it gives CSASGPGQIDNSPLHF.

This clonotype has only a few counts. V and J are TRBV5-1 and TRBJ1-1; a weak D match, TRBD1 (6 bases). CDR3 length equals 15 residues. CDR1 is SGHRS and CDR2 is YFSETQ in the germline V gene. V dropped 2 bases and J dropped 4 bases, with 15 bases sitting between them. In DNA form, the CDR3 reads TGCGCCAGCAGCTTTGCAGGGGAGGAAGGCACTGAAGCTTTCTTT. Its translation is CASSFAGEEGTEAFF.

This clonotype has just a few counts. This chain joins TRBV7-2 and TRBJ1-1; TRBD1 might be the D (5 bases). The germline V gene encodes CDR1 SGHTA and CDR2 FQGNSA. The CDR3 has 14 residues. Trimming removed 5 bases at V and 1 base at J, with 11 bases between. The CDR3 DNA reads TGTGCCAGCAGCCTTTCAACAGGGAACACTGAAGCTTTCTTT. Protein product: CASSLSTGNTEAFF.